What follows are 12 T cell receptor beta chains derived from one specimen sequenced in a study of blood T cell repertoires in COVID-19 (dated by TCRdb to 2019 to 2021). Library creation used the immunoSEQ multiplex PCR assay. The clones in this table, taken by TCRdb from immuneACCESS, are in-frame only. Not every clone is retained; where verified, under half of the shortfall comes from an unresolved V gene, and the cause of the rest is unknown. This sample holds more than 200,000 clones; approximately 82% were observed only once. Of the sample, 2% to 3% is held by the ten largest clones. Sequencing was performed on peripheral blood. The receptors shown here come from a woman in her sixties or seventies with active or convalescent COVID-19.

This sequence joins TRBV28 and TRBJ1-2; D is unresolved. Germline V gene lookup returns CDR1 MDHEN and CDR2 SYDVKM. This CDR3 has 10 residues. V gave up 6 bases and J gave up 4 bases, with 3 bases separating them. CDR3 nucleotides: TGTGCCAGCAGCTCCTATGGCTACACCTTC. Its protein product is CASSSYGYTF.

The V call is TRBV5-1, the J call TRBJ2-7; TRBD2 is a possible D gene (6 bases). V lost 6 bases, J lost 7 bases, and 23 bases lay in between. The CDR3 contains 15 residues. Germline assignment: CDR1 SGHRS and CDR2 YFSETQ. CDR3 in DNA: TGCGCCAGCAATATCGTGCCTAGCGATTCGGGTGAGCAGTACTTC. Its protein is CASNIVPSDSGEQYF.

This chain connects TRBV5-1 to TRBJ1-6; possibly TRBD1 for D (6 bases). Germline CDR1 and CDR2: SGHRS and YFSETQ. The CDR3 sequence is 14 residues long. Trimming removed 2 bases at V and 8 bases at J, with 11 bases between. The CDR3 here is CASSLGQYHSPLHF. The CDR3, as DNA: TGCGCCAGCAGCTTAGGACAGTACCATTCACCCCTCCACTTT.

The V gene is TRBV19, the J gene TRBJ1-2; TRBD1 matches at 8 bases. Per the germline V gene, CDR1 is LNHDA and CDR2 is SQIVND (reference sequence). This CDR3 contains 12 residues. V lost 11 bases to trimming and J lost 7 bases; unmatched junction nucleotides: 9. CDR3 loop: CAGYRGTGGYTF. DNA of the CDR3: TGTGCCGGATACAGGGGGACGGGTGGCTACACCTTC.

The chain is built from TRBV30 and TRBJ1-2, with 8 bases identical to TRBD1. Germline CDR1 reads GTSNPN; CDR2 reads SVGIG (reference sequence). V gave up 5 bases and J gave up 7 bases; unmatched junction bases: 12. The CDR3 runs to 14 residues. CDR3 sequence reads: CAWYRLGQARGYTF. For the CDR3, the DNA is TGTGCCTGGTATAGGCTGGGACAGGCTCGTGGCTACACCTTC.

The chain employs TRBV18 and TRBJ2-7; D is perhaps TRBD2 (6 bases). The germline gives CDR1 KGHSH, CDR2 LQKENI. The CDR3 has 14 amino acids. Trimming shortened V by 6 bases and J by 4 bases, and 16 bases separated the two germline ends. CDR3 loop: CASSLGSGVYEQYF. CDR3 bases: TGTGCCAGCTCGCTGGGGTCGGGGGTTTACGAGCAGTACTTC.

The chain uses TRBV24-1 and TRBJ1-5; perhaps TRBD1 as D (5 bases). The CDR3 is 13 amino acids. V gave up 3 bases and J gave up 5 bases, with 7 bases separating them. Germline-derived CDR1 and CDR2 are KGHDR and SFDVKD. CDR3 amino acids: CATSDGRDQPQHF. The CDR3 coding sequence is TGTGCCACCAGTGATGGCAGGGATCAGCCCCAGCATTTT.

The chain combines TRBV9 with TRBJ1-6, with a tentative D call TRBD1 (5 bases). Trimming shortened V by 0 bases and J by 10 bases, and 14 bases separated the two germline ends. The CDR3 is made up of 15 amino acids. Germline assignment: CDR1 SGDLS and CDR2 YYNGEE. The CDR3 sequence: CASSVGWGGGSPLHF. The CDR3 nucleotides are TGTGCCAGCAGCGTAGGATGGGGGGGTGGATCACCCCTCCACTTT.

This clone has just a few counts. The J gene is TRBJ1-4, the V gene TRBV10-3; D unresolved. From germline, CDR1 is ENHRY and CDR2 SYGVKD. V was clipped by 0 bases and J by 7 bases, with 15 bases between them. The CDR3 has 16 residues. For the CDR3, the DNA is TGTGCCATCAGTGAGTCGCAGCAGGCACTAGGTGAAAAACTGTTTTTT. This sequence encodes CAISESQQALGEKLFF.

The genes are TRBV9 and TRBJ1-2; 9 bases align to TRBD1. The CDR3 length is 17 residues. The V segment lost 3 bases and the J segment 0 bases; nucleotides outside the gene matches: 9. CDR1 and CDR2 (germline): SGDLS, YYNGEE. CDR3 coding DNA: TGTGCCAGCAGCGCCAGGGACAGGGTGATAACTAACTATGGCTACACCTTC. It yields the protein CASSARDRVITNYGYTF.

V is TRBV11-2 and J is TRBJ2-5; 7 bases line up with TRBD1. The CDR3 is made up of 13 amino acids. V trimming: 4 bases; J trimming: 3 bases; junction bases outside the gene matches: 2. The V gene's germline CDR1 is SGHAT and CDR2 FQNNGV. CDR3 sequence reads: CASSYGQEETQYF. In DNA, the CDR3 is TGTGCCAGCAGCTACGGACAGGAAGAGACCCAGTACTTC.

In regard to this clone: The sample holds other DNA sequences that translate to the same CDR3. The rearrangement uses TRBV6-2 or TRBV6-3 and TRBJ2-2, with a weak D call TRBD1 (6 bases). Trimming left V 6 bases short and J 4 bases short, with 24 bases between. The CDR3 extends over 18 amino acids. CDR1 and CDR2 (germline): MNHEY, SVGEGT. CDR3 protein: CASSPRDTAPLGTGELFF. CDR3 bases: TGTGCCAGCAGCCCACGGGACACAGCTCCTCTGGGCACCGGGGAGCTGTTTTTT.